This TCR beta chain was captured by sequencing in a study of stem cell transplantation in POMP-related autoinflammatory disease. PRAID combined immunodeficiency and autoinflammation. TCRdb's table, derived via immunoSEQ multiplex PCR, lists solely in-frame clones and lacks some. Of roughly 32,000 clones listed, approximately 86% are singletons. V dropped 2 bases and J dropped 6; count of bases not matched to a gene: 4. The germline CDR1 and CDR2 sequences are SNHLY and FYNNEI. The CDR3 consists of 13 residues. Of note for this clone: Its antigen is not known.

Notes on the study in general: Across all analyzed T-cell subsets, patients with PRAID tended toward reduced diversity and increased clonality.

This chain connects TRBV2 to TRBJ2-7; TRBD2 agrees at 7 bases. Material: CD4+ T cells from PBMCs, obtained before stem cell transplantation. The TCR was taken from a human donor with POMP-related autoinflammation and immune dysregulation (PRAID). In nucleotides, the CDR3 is TGTGCCAGCAGTGAACGCTGGGGGGGCGAGCAGTACTTC. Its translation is CASSERWGGEQYF. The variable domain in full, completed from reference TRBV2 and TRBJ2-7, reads EPEVTQTPSHQVTQMGQEVILRCVPISNHLYFYWYRQILGQKVEFLVSFYNNEISEKSEIFDDQFSVERPDGSNFTLKIRSTKLEDSAMYFCASSERWGGEQYFGPGTRLTVT.